This is a list of T cell receptor beta chains from one sample in a study of T and B cells in COVID-19 patients. TCRdb used MiXCR to reprocess the multiplex PCR reads, holding one entry per CDR3 protein. The sample holds 4,000 to 6,000 distinct CDR3 sequences, over 20% seen once. Sequencing input: blood. The receptors shown here come from a human donor with active COVID-19. The CDR3 runs from the conserved cysteine through the conserved F or W. The D gene is left open where the match is weak. Some rows mark clone size as missing; the rest say once, few, many or name a class of expanded clone.

j_gene: TRBJ2-1
v_gene: TRBV4-3
abundance: few
d_gene: NA
CDR3aa: CASSQERSAPLLLNEQFF
CDR3nt: TGCGCCAGCAGCCAAGAAAGAAGCGCCCCTCTTCTCCTTAATGAGCAGTTCTTC

j_gene: TRBJ1-1
v_gene: TRBV6-5
abundance: medium-sized
d_gene: NA
CDR3aa: CASSYAGHTEAFF
CDR3nt: TGTGCCAGCAGTTACGCGGGGCACACTGAAGCTTTCTTT

j_gene: TRBJ2-7
v_gene: TRBV6-5
abundance: medium-sized
d_gene: TRBD2
CDR3aa: CASSYRGLAAEIYEQYF
CDR3nt: TGTGCCAGCAGTTACCGGGGACTAGCGGCAGAAATCTACGAGCAGTACTTC

j_gene: TRBJ1-1
v_gene: TRBV12-3/TRBV12-4
abundance: medium-sized
d_gene: NA
CDR3aa: CASTLTANTEAFF
CDR3nt: TGTGCCAGCACCTTGACAGCGAACACTGAAGCTTTCTTT

j_gene: TRBJ2-3
v_gene: TRBV5-1
abundance: many
d_gene: NA
CDR3aa: CASSLSGTEVSGTDTQYF
CDR3nt: TGCGCCAGCAGCTTATCCGGGACCGAGGTGAGCGGCACAGATACGCAGTATTTT

j_gene: TRBJ1-6
v_gene: TRBV6-6
abundance: medium-sized
d_gene: NA
CDR3aa: CASSQTGSNSPLHF
CDR3nt: TGTGCCAGCAGCCAGACGGGGAGCAATTCACCCCTCCACTTT

j_gene: TRBJ2-3
v_gene: TRBV12-3/TRBV12-4
abundance: medium-sized
d_gene: TRBD2
CDR3aa: CASVRAGGITDTQYF
CDR3nt: TGTGCCAGCGTACGAGCGGGGGGAATCACAGATACGCAGTATTTT

j_gene: TRBJ2-1
v_gene: TRBV30
abundance: medium-sized
d_gene: NA
CDR3aa: CALGPLSGEQFF
CDR3nt: TGTGCCTTGGGTCCCCTTTCAGGTGAGCAGTTCTTC

j_gene: TRBJ2-7
v_gene: TRBV7-9
abundance: few
d_gene: TRBD1
CDR3aa: CASSFWDRAENEQYF
CDR3nt: TGTGCCAGCAGCTTTTGGGACAGGGCCGAAAACGAGCAGTACTTC

j_gene: TRBJ2-3
v_gene: TRBV6-2/TRBV6-3
abundance: once
d_gene: TRBD2
CDR3aa: CASSGRVAGGTDTQYF
CDR3nt: TGTGCCAGCAGCGGCCGGGTAGCGGGGGGCACAGATACGCAGTATTTT

j_gene: TRBJ2-3
v_gene: TRBV30
abundance: medium-sized
d_gene: TRBD1
CDR3aa: CAWSPGQGYGTDTQYF
CDR3nt: TGTGCCTGGAGTCCAGGACAGGGATATGGCACAGATACGCAGTATTTT

j_gene: TRBJ2-1
v_gene: TRBV5-6
abundance: many
d_gene: TRBD2
CDR3aa: CASSPGGLAGAGNEQFF
CDR3nt: TGTGCCAGCAGCCCGGGAGGGCTAGCGGGGGCCGGCAATGAGCAGTTCTTC

j_gene: TRBJ2-7
v_gene: TRBV6-1
abundance: NA
d_gene: TRBD1
CDR3aa: CASRRDRRYEQYF
CDR3nt: TGTGCCAGTAGGCGGGACAGGCGCTACGAGCAGTACTTC

j_gene: TRBJ2-3
v_gene: TRBV5-1
abundance: medium-sized
d_gene: TRBD2
CDR3aa: CASRTLAVGTDTQYF
CDR3nt: TGCGCCAGCAGAACACTAGCGGTGGGCACAGATACGCAGTATTTT

j_gene: TRBJ1-5
v_gene: TRBV12-3/TRBV12-4
abundance: NA
d_gene: NA
CDR3aa: CASGWGAGSRLQPQHF
CDR3nt: TGTGCTAGTGGCTGGGGGGCAGGGTCTCGACTTCAGCCCCAGCATTTT

j_gene: TRBJ1-5
v_gene: TRBV19
abundance: medium-sized
d_gene: NA
CDR3aa: CASSTMQDQPQHF
CDR3nt: TGTGCCAGTAGTACAATGCAGGATCAGCCCCAGCATTTT

j_gene: TRBJ1-2
v_gene: TRBV5-4
abundance: NA
d_gene: NA
CDR3aa: CASSLEEGQGGYTF
CDR3nt: TGTGCCAGCAGCTTGGAGGAGGGACAAGGTGGCTACACCTTC

j_gene: TRBJ2-7
v_gene: TRBV20-1
abundance: NA
d_gene: NA
CDR3aa: CSAPIKAGYEQYF
CDR3nt: TGCAGTGCTCCGATCAAAGCGGGCTACGAGCAGTACTTC

j_gene: TRBJ2-2
v_gene: TRBV6-2/TRBV6-3
abundance: medium-sized
d_gene: NA
CDR3aa: CASSHGGATGELFF
CDR3nt: TGTGCCAGCAGCCACGGAGGGGCCACCGGGGAGCTGTTTTTT

j_gene: TRBJ2-7
v_gene: TRBV4-2
abundance: NA
d_gene: NA
CDR3aa: CASSQEVAVAEQYF
CDR3nt: TGTGCCAGCAGCCAAGAGGTAGCTGTCGCCGAGCAGTACTTC

j_gene: TRBJ2-1
v_gene: TRBV14
abundance: many
d_gene: NA
CDR3aa: CASSQERSLGEQFF
CDR3nt: TGTGCCAGCAGCCAAGAAAGGTCCTTAGGTGAGCAGTTCTTC

j_gene: TRBJ1-5
v_gene: TRBV27
abundance: medium-sized
d_gene: TRBD1
CDR3aa: CASSLRPGQGAQPQHF
CDR3nt: TGTGCCAGCAGTTTGAGACCGGGACAGGGGGCTCAGCCCCAGCATTTT

j_gene: TRBJ1-4
v_gene: TRBV6-5
abundance: medium-sized
d_gene: NA
CDR3aa: CASKTGGTNNEKLFF
CDR3nt: TGTGCCAGCAAAACCGGCGGGACCAATAATGAAAAACTGTTTTTT

j_gene: TRBJ1-1
v_gene: TRBV6-5
abundance: medium-sized
d_gene: NA
CDR3aa: CASSVWGGWAEAFF
CDR3nt: TGTGCCAGCAGTGTCTGGGGGGGATGGGCTGAAGCTTTCTTT

j_gene: TRBJ2-3
v_gene: TRBV7-2
abundance: many
d_gene: NA
CDR3aa: CASSLTAPTDTQYF
CDR3nt: TGTGCCAGCAGCTTGACAGCACCCACAGATACGCAGTATTTT

j_gene: TRBJ2-1
v_gene: TRBV20-1
abundance: few
d_gene: NA
CDR3aa: CSARKGISMDEQFF
CDR3nt: TGCAGTGCTAGAAAGGGGATTAGTATGGATGAGCAGTTCTTC

j_gene: TRBJ1-5
v_gene: TRBV18
abundance: many
d_gene: NA
CDR3aa: CASSGDSNQPQHF
CDR3nt: TGTGCCAGCTCAGGCGACAGCAATCAGCCCCAGCATTTT

j_gene: TRBJ1-1
v_gene: TRBV5-1
abundance: NA
d_gene: TRBD1
CDR3aa: CASNGGARGWTEAFF
CDR3nt: TGCGCCAGCAATGGTGGGGCCAGGGGGTGGACTGAAGCTTTCTTT

j_gene: TRBJ2-7
v_gene: TRBV5-1
abundance: NA
d_gene: TRBD1
CDR3aa: CASSSETGQYYEQYF
CDR3nt: TGCGCCAGCAGCTCAGAGACGGGACAGTACTACGAGCAGTACTTC

j_gene: TRBJ1-5
v_gene: TRBV19
abundance: medium-sized
d_gene: NA
CDR3aa: CASSHGQPQHF
CDR3nt: TGTGCCAGTAGTCACGGGCAGCCCCAGCATTTT

j_gene: TRBJ2-7
v_gene: TRBV20-1
abundance: few
d_gene: TRBD1
CDR3aa: CSAPGQGWGYEQYF
CDR3nt: TGCAGTGCTCCAGGACAGGGATGGGGGTACGAGCAGTACTTC

j_gene: TRBJ1-1
v_gene: TRBV10-3
abundance: few
d_gene: TRBD1
CDR3aa: CAISESGQIMNTEAFF
CDR3nt: TGTGCCATCAGTGAGTCGGGACAGATCATGAACACTGAAGCTTTCTTT

j_gene: TRBJ1-1
v_gene: TRBV27
abundance: medium-sized
d_gene: NA
CDR3aa: CASSLRGAEAFF
CDR3nt: TGTGCCAGCAGTCTCAGGGGTGCTGAAGCTTTCTTT

j_gene: TRBJ2-1
v_gene: TRBV19
abundance: once
d_gene: NA
CDR3aa: CASSWGTNEQFF
CDR3nt: TGTGCCAGTAGTTGGGGGACAAATGAGCAGTTCTTC

j_gene: TRBJ2-1
v_gene: TRBV5-1
abundance: few
d_gene: TRBD1
CDR3aa: CASSARTGVGEQFF
CDR3nt: TGCGCCAGCAGCGCTCGGACAGGGGTCGGTGAGCAGTTCTTC

j_gene: TRBJ2-3
v_gene: TRBV12-5
abundance: NA
d_gene: NA
CDR3aa: CASGLDSPTDTQYF
CDR3nt: TGTGCTAGTGGCCTGGACTCCCCCACAGATACGCAGTATTTT

j_gene: TRBJ1-2
v_gene: TRBV27
abundance: medium-sized
d_gene: TRBD1
CDR3aa: CASSLNRDSPGGYTF
CDR3nt: TGTGCCAGCAGTTTAAACCGGGACAGTCCGGGGGGCTACACCTTC

j_gene: TRBJ2-7
v_gene: TRBV7-2
abundance: few
d_gene: NA
CDR3aa: CASSPTGTREQYF
CDR3nt: TGTGCCAGCAGCCCCACAGGGACGAGGGAGCAGTACTTC

j_gene: TRBJ1-2
v_gene: TRBV27
abundance: medium-sized
d_gene: TRBD1
CDR3aa: CATRDRGYGYTF
CDR3nt: TGTGCCACCCGGGACAGGGGCTATGGCTACACCTTC

j_gene: TRBJ1-1
v_gene: TRBV6-1
abundance: many
d_gene: NA
CDR3aa: CASIKMNTEAFF
CDR3nt: TGTGCCAGCATTAAGATGAACACTGAAGCTTTCTTT

j_gene: TRBJ2-4
v_gene: TRBV25-1
abundance: NA
d_gene: TRBD2
CDR3aa: CASSDGLAGAKNIQYF
CDR3nt: TGTGCCAGCAGTGATGGGCTAGCGGGAGCCAAAAACATTCAGTACTTC

j_gene: TRBJ1-2
v_gene: TRBV15
abundance: few
d_gene: NA
CDR3aa: CATSPFGRGRDYGYTF
CDR3nt: TGTGCCACCAGCCCTTTCGGGAGAGGGCGCGACTATGGCTACACCTTC

j_gene: TRBJ2-7
v_gene: TRBV6-4
abundance: medium-sized
d_gene: TRBD1
CDR3aa: CASTSDRLDEQYF
CDR3nt: TGTGCCAGCACGTCGGACAGGTTAGACGAGCAGTACTTC

j_gene: TRBJ2-7
v_gene: TRBV19
abundance: large
d_gene: NA
CDR3aa: CASSIAEGSYEQYF
CDR3nt: TGTGCCAGTAGTATAGCAGAGGGGTCCTACGAGCAGTACTTC

j_gene: TRBJ2-1
v_gene: TRBV20-1
abundance: few
d_gene: TRBD2
CDR3aa: CSARTTSGHGNEQFF
CDR3nt: TGCAGTGCCAGAACGACTAGCGGGCATGGGAATGAGCAGTTCTTC

j_gene: TRBJ2-7
v_gene: TRBV29-1
abundance: NA
d_gene: TRBD2
CDR3aa: CSVKASGGAAGRYF
CDR3nt: TGCAGCGTTAAGGCTAGCGGGGGGGCGGCGGGGAGGTACTTC

j_gene: TRBJ2-1
v_gene: TRBV5-4
abundance: medium-sized
d_gene: NA
CDR3aa: CATQGSGANEQFF
CDR3nt: TGTGCCACCCAAGGTTCAGGGGCCAATGAGCAGTTCTTC

j_gene: TRBJ2-1
v_gene: TRBV2
abundance: NA
d_gene: TRBD1
CDR3aa: CASRITGAEQFF
CDR3nt: TGTGCCAGCAGAATAACAGGGGCTGAGCAGTTCTTC

j_gene: TRBJ2-1
v_gene: TRBV20-1
abundance: few
d_gene: TRBD2
CDR3aa: CSAREWLREPGNEQFF
CDR3nt: TGCAGTGCTAGAGAGTGGTTGCGGGAGCCGGGGAATGAGCAGTTCTTC

j_gene: TRBJ2-7
v_gene: TRBV20-1
abundance: few
d_gene: NA
CDR3aa: CSANGNHNEQYF
CDR3nt: TGCAGTGCAAACGGGAACCACAACGAGCAGTACTTC